Detailed here is one T cell receptor beta chain. This sample is part of a study of shared T cell receptors in the human thymus. The CDR3 runs 17 residues. Germline loops: CDR1 LNHDA, CDR2 SQIVND (reference sequence). The J segment lost 3 bases and the V segment lost 4 bases, leaving 14 bases of the junction unmatched. Data came from immunoSEQ multiplex PCR; TCRdb stores just in-frame clones and leaves some out. The sample records hundreds of thousands of clones, 88% being singletons. The same data also contributed to another study, on human thymus T cells.

Input material: thymocytes. The TCR originated in a boy less than two years old with a congenital heart defect. V gene TRBV19 combines with J gene TRBJ2-7, with 8 bases identical to TRBD2. The CDR3 sequence: CASSTLSRLAPNYEQYF. The CDR3 region has the DNA TGTGCCAGTAGTACTCTATCCAGACTAGCGCCGAACTACGAGCAGTACTTC.